This T cell receptor beta chain was captured in a study of T cell responses to AZD1222 COVID-19 vaccine (dated by TCRdb to the early 2020s). Background for the entire study: AZD1222 recipients given second doses at about 4 weeks or at about 12 weeks were pooled, since spike-specific TCR depth and breadth were not found to differ between the two schedules. A total of 233 trial participants underwent TCR sequencing, of whom about 200 received two doses of AZD1222 and 26 received two doses of the MenACWY control vaccine. Enrollment into the trials was organized by age into subgroups of 18-55, 56-69 and 70-plus years, and those subgroups contained roughly 150, 30 and 60 TCR-sequenced participants, respectively.

Concerning this clone itself: Its target antigen remains unknown. Base quality data are lacking; no much larger clone is found one base away.

The CDR3 regions of human TCRbeta chains were analyzed by immunosequencing. In the authors' own workflow: TCRs in the repertoires were compared against a reference library of SARS-CoV-2-specific TCRs that had been generated with the MIRA antigen-specificity platform. Breadth was defined as the fraction of unique TCRs that were SARS-CoV-2-associated. Depth was defined as the fraction of total T cells that were SARS-CoV-2-associated. Using the MIRA data, each spike-specific TCR was assigned both to the spike region to which the TCR was reactive and to a CD4 or CD8 class. Log10-transformed breadth and depth values were compared by one-way ANOVA with Sidak's multiple comparisons tests. Entries here come from immuneACCESS through TCRdb and include only in-frame sequences with V and J called. Some clones fail to appear in such tables; in the studies checked, an unresolved V gene covers under half of the shortfall, and the cause of the remainder is unknown. From that table come the V and J calls and clone size; the DNA was used to work out D and trimming. This sample is represented by some 150,000 clones; roughly 90% of them were singletons. 2.5% to 3% of the sample rests with the top ten.

Looking up the germline V gene (reference sequence) yields CDR1 LGHDT and CDR2 YNNKEL. V is shortened by 1 base, J by 2 bases, and the region joining them spans 10 bases. Counted from cysteine to phenylalanine, this CDR3 has 15 amino acids. This entry keeps only the CDR3 DNA: 45 bases, framed from base 1. The time point tag for this specimen amounts to: baseline before first vaccination. Vaccinee samples came from UK trials COV001 and COV002, including a single-blind randomized controlled phase 2/3 trial of AZD1222 (ChAdOx1 nCoV-19) in healthy adults. For TCRbeta chain sequencing, PBMC samples from trial participants were taken at day 0 and at day 28 after the second dose. Results the study describes overall, beyond this receptor: The vaccine-associated CD4 TCRs covered the entire spike protein, and the dominant responses fell in regions 160-218 and 743-854. Only five to seven AZD1222 recipients were SARS-CoV-2 seropositive at baseline, limiting conclusions about previously exposed vaccinees. In the small 56-69-year group, the increase in depth fell short of significance, most likely because of low power. A significant rise in spike-specific TCR breadth and depth was observed after two AZD1222 doses relative to day 0 and relative to MenACWY recipients. No day 14 peak-response samples were available, so repertoires were characterized only after the peak T cell response. Most participants were white British and females outnumbered males, and the authors suggested that clonal diversity may have been underestimated. Reportedly, almost half of the unique spike-specific TCRs recognized epitopes lying outside the regions that are mutated in the B.1.351 and B.1.1.7 variants.

Sequences were derived from peripheral blood, sampled on day 0 of AZD1222 vaccination. The chain is assembled from TRBV3-1 (or the pseudogene TRBV3-2) and TRBJ2-3; the best D guess is TRBD2, with 5 bases matching. The sequence was collected from an adult in good health. DNA sequence: TGTGCCAGCAGCCAAGGACTATACAACACAGATACGCAGTATTTT. This encodes CASSQGLYNTDTQYF.